The T cell receptor (beta chain) under discussion was sequenced for a study of shared clonotypes between healthy human individuals. Study-level findings and limits: A small donor pool kept down the genetic and exposure-history diversity that was represented.

Clones were sequenced by immunoSEQ multiplex PCR, and TCRdb holds only the in-frame ones, with some missing. The data show 600,000 to 750,000 clones, with about 90% seen just once and about 33% held by the top ten. Healthy HIV-negative adults without recent acute infections or vaccinations served as donors. Concerning this clone itself: What it recognizes is unknown. Other DNA sequences from this sample encode an identical CDR3 as well.

This TCR was recovered from a man between 18 and 35 years old in good health. Some clones in this sample may be carry-over from other donors' samples. Sequenced sample: memory CD8+ T cells from PBMCs. Subset: CD45RO+ cells pooled with CCR7-negative TemRA cells.

CDR3 DNA: TGTGCCTGGAGACCTAAGACAGGGATCAGTCAGCCCCAGCATTTT. Translation: CAWRPKTGISQPQHF. This sequence joins TRBV30 and TRBJ1-5, with 7 bases lining up with TRBD1. CDR3 length: 15 residues. Trimming cost V 3 bases and J 6 bases; bases outside gene matches: 11. Germline V lookup: CDR1 GTSNPN, CDR2 SVGIG (reference sequence).